The 13 T cell receptor beta chains below all came from one sample that was sequenced in a study of cytomegalovirus exposure and HLA in healthy donors. This PCR relied on a set of 60 Vbeta primers and 13 Jbeta primers. Sequencing was performed with immunoSEQ multiplex PCR; in TCRdb, only in-frame clones are kept and a portion is missing. Among 90,000 to 150,000 clones, about 73% were seen once, and the ten largest hold 3.3%. The sample was PBMCs. All receptors come from a woman aged 25 to 39 in good health and CMV-seropositive.

The chain uses TRBV6-1 and TRBJ2-7; 7 bases line up with TRBD1. V shed 10 bases and J 0 bases; nucleotides not matched to a gene: 12. The CDR3 is 15 amino acids. Germline V gene sequence: CDR1 MNHNS, CDR2 SASEGT. The CDR3 DNA reads TGTGCCACCCAGGTTTCGACAGGGAGCTCCTACGAGCAGTACTTC. Translation gives CATQVSTGSSYEQYF.

Note on this clone: At one of its ends the junction is not consistent with the germline gene, which may arise from a read error. The chain links TRBV29-1 to TRBJ2-2; 10 bases match TRBD1. This CDR3 is 15 amino acids long. CDR1 and CDR2 (germline): SQVTM, ANQGSEA. The CDR3 protein is CSVEGTGENTGELFF. The CDR3 DNA reads as TGCAGCGTAGAAGGGACAGGGGAGAACACCGGGGAGCTGTTTTTT.

The chain links TRBV4-2 to TRBJ2-1, with 9 bases that match TRBD2. This CDR3 is built from 14 residues. With V trimmed by 11 bases and J by 7 bases, 12 bases remained unmatched. Germline CDR1 is LGHNA and CDR2 is YNFKEQ. The CDR3, as DNA: TGTGCCGTAAGTCACGCGGGGGGGATTAATGAGCAGTTCTTC. Protein sequence: CAVSHAGGINEQFF.

The V gene is TRBV7-8, the J gene TRBJ2-2, with D unclear. Trimming removed 5 bases at V and 5 bases at J, with 15 bases between. This CDR3 region has 15 residues. Per germline, CDR1 SGHVS and CDR2 FQNEAQ. DNA of the CDR3: TGTGCCAGCAGCCTATGGGCCGGTGGGACCGGGGAGCTGTTTTTT. It translates to CASSLWAGGTGELFF.

The chain carries TRBV7-9 and TRBJ2-5, with 9 nucleotides matching TRBD2. V lost 4 bases and J lost 2; bases outside the gene matches: 11. CDR1 SEHNR and CDR2 FQNEAQ come from the germline V gene (reference sequence). This CDR3 is built from 17 residues. CDR3: CASSWRGASGEQETQYF. The CDR3, as DNA: TGTGCCAGCAGCTGGAGGGGGGCTAGCGGGGAGCAAGAGACCCAGTACTTC.

The chain links TRBV28 to TRBJ1-1, with D possibly TRBD1 on 5 matching bases. Looked up from germline, CDR1 is MDHEN and CDR2 is SYDVKM. The V gene lost 5 bases and the J gene lost 6 bases, with 13 bases spanning the gap. The CDR3 loop spans 13 amino acids. The CDR3 spells CASSRPGGAEAFF. The CDR3 coding sequence is TGTGCCAGCAGTAGACCCGGGGGGGCTGAAGCTTTCTTT. Full variable domain (rest looked up from reference TRBV28 and TRBJ1-1): DVKVTQSSRYLVKRTGEKVFLECVQDMDHENMFWYRQDPGLGLRLIYFSYDVKMKEKGDIPEGYSVSREKKERFSLILESASTNQTSMYLCASSRPGGAEAFFGQGTRLTVV.

This chain joins TRBV9 and TRBJ2-4; the D gene is possibly TRBD2 (7 bases). This CDR3 has 16 residues. Germline CDR1 and CDR2: SGDLS and YYNGEE. V lost 0 bases to trimming and J lost 6 bases, with 16 bases between them. In nucleotides, the CDR3 is TGTGCCAGCAGCGTAGAAGGGGGGGGATTGGGAAACATTCAGTACTTC. As protein: CASSVEGGGLGNIQYF.

The V and J genes are TRBV2 and TRBJ2-7, with 11 bases aligning to TRBD1. J was trimmed by 7 bases and V by 6 bases; bases with no gene match: 8. The CDR3 sequence is 14 residues long. The germline gives CDR1 SNHLY, CDR2 FYNNEI. In DNA form, the CDR3 reads TGTGCCAGCAGACCGGGACAGGGGGGATGGGAGCAGTACTTC. Translation: CASRPGQGGWEQYF. Variable domain in full (rest from reference TRBV2 and TRBJ2-7): EPEVTQTPSHQVTQMGQEVILRCVPISNHLYFYWYRQILGQKVEFLVSFYNNEISEKSEIFDDQFSVERPDGSNFTLKIRSTKLEDSAMYFCASRPGQGGWEQYFGPGTRLTVT.

The chain couples TRBV19 to TRBJ1-1; a possible D gene is TRBD1 (5 bases). Germline V gene data show CDR1 as LNHDA and CDR2 as SQIVND (reference sequence). The CDR3 is 15 residues long. Between the trimmed V and J ends, which lost 3 bases and 5 bases, there was a span of 16 bases. The CDR3 bases are TGTGCCAGTAGTATCGGCCAGGGTAGGGATACTGAAGCTTTCTTT. It is translated as CASSIGQGRDTEAFF.

CDR3 in amino acids: CASSPKRGGETQYF. The CDR3, as DNA: TGTGCCAGCAGTCCGAAACGGGGAGGAGAGACCCAGTACTTC. The chain joins TRBV27 to TRBJ2-5; D is perhaps TRBD2 (6 bases). This CDR3 spans 14 amino acids. CDR1 and CDR2 from the germline V gene are MNHEY and SMNVEV (reference sequence). Trimming removed 5 bases at V and 4 bases at J, with 14 bases between.

V and J are TRBV27 and TRBJ1-6; TRBD1 aligns across 9 bases. V dropped 5 bases and J dropped 8; count of bases not matched to a gene: 7. The CDR3 length is 15 residues. Looked up from germline, CDR1 is MNHEY and CDR2 is SMNVEV (reference sequence). CDR3 sequence: CASSQYRGRDSPLHF. DNA for the CDR3: TGTGCCAGCAGTCAATACAGGGGGCGGGATTCACCCCTCCACTTT.

V usage is TRBV5-1 and J usage is TRBJ2-1; TRBD1 matches at 7 bases. V trimming: 2 bases; J trimming: 9 bases; junction bases outside the gene matches: 8. Germline loops: CDR1 SGHRS, CDR2 YFSETQ. The CDR3 consists of 14 residues. CDR3 in DNA: TGCGCCAGCAGCTTTTGGGACAGCCTAAGTGAGCAGTTCTTC. This encodes CASSFWDSLSEQFF.

This rearrangement joins TRBV7-9 to TRBJ2-5; 7 bases line up with TRBD1. From germline, CDR1 is SEHNR and CDR2 FQNEAQ (reference sequence). The CDR3 is 14 amino acids. Trimming took 6 bases from V and 2 from J; bases not matched to a gene: 6. The CDR3 bases are TGTGCCAGCAGTTCAGGACAGGCGCAAGAGACCCAGTACTTC. Its protein product is CASSSGQAQETQYF.